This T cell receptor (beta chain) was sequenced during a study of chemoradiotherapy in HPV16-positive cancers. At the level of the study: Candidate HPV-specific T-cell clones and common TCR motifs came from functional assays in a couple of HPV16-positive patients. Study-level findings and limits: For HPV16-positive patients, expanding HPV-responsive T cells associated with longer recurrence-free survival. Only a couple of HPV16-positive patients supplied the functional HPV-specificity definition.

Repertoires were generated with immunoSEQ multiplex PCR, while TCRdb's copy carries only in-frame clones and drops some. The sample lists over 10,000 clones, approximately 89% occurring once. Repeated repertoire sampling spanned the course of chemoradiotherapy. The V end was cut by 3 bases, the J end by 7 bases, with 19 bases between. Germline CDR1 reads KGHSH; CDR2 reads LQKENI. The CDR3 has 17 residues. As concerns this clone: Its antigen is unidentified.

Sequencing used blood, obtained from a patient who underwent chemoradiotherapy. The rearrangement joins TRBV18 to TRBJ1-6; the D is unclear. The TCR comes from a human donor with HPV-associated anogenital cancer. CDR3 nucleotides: TGTGCCAGCTCACCCCCCGGAGGGTCCGGTGGGAATTCACCCCTCCACTTT. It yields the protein CASSPPGGSGGNSPLHF.